This T cell receptor beta chain was retrieved from a study of blood T cell dynamics during melanoma immunotherapy. The wider study: Standard first-line treatment here was pembrolizumab or nivolumab plus ipilimumab in metastatic melanoma. Study findings and constraints: It remained unknown if the driving T cell clones were melanoma-specific.

Time point reported: week 3, after first cycle of checkpoint inhibitor. Patients with prior systemic cancer treatment, concomitant immunosuppressants, or other active malignancies were excluded. As to this clone: Its antigen is not identified.

CDR1 and CDR2 (germline): MNHEY, SMNVEV (reference sequence). Trimming took 6 bases from V and 2 from J, leaving 6 bases between them. This CDR3 spans 12 amino acids. TCRdb's table, derived via immunoSEQ multiplex PCR, lists solely in-frame clones and lacks some. The table lists roughly 15,000 clones, more than 80% of them singletons, with under 7% in the top ten. The sequenced sample was blood, obtained from a patient treated with checkpoint blockade. This receptor was obtained from a human donor with melanoma. The gene calls are TRBV27 and TRBJ2-3; D unresolved. The CDR3 region is CASRTDTDTQYF. DNA of the CDR3: TGTGCCAGCAGAACAGACACAGATACGCAGTATTTT.